Listed below are T cell receptor beta chains from one sample, sequenced in a study of blood T cells in healthy people across ages. TCRdb re-called the 5' RACE reads through MiXCR, storing one row per CDR3 protein. The sample has around 780,000 distinct CDR3 sequences, roughly 24% seen once. These data were also reused for a study on T cells of mothers and their children.

Sample: blood. These receptors originate from a boy aged 5-17 years in good health. Both conserved end residues are part of each CDR3. D genes are given only for firm matches. Part of the rows lack a size; the others show once, few, many or a class for expanded clones.

j_call d_call clone_size v_call cdr3_nt cdr3_aa
TRBJ2-7 . . TRBV9 TGTGCCAGCACCCAGGGACCTATCCTCGACGAGCAGTACTTC CASTQGPILDEQYF
TRBJ1-4 . few TRBV12-3/TRBV12-4 TGTGCCAGCAGCCGGGAGGGACGCCTAGCACCTAATGAAAAACTGTTTTTT CASSREGRLAPNEKLFF
TRBJ2-1 . . TRBV12-3/TRBV12-4 TGTGCCAGCAGTTTTTATGGGGCACTCTACAATGAGCAGTTCTTC CASSFYGALYNEQFF
TRBJ2-4 TRBD2 . TRBV2 TGTGCCAGCAGTGCGGGCCTACGGGGGGACATTCAGTACTTC CASSAGLRGDIQYF
TRBJ2-5 . . TRBV18 TGTGCCAGCTCACCACGATCCGGAGGTCGCCAAGAGACCCAGTACTTC CASSPRSGGRQETQYF
TRBJ2-7 TRBD1 . TRBV28 TGTGCCAGCACCACAGGGGGCTACGAGCAGTACTTC CASTTGGYEQYF
TRBJ1-1 . few TRBV19 TGTGCCGCCTCCTTAGGTGCGGGGACTGAAGCTTTCTTT CAASLGAGTEAFF
TRBJ2-7 . few TRBV29-1 TGCAGCGCCGAAGGGGCACACTACGAGCAGTACTTC CSAEGAHYEQYF
TRBJ2-3 . few TRBV7-9 TGTGCCAGCAGCTTCGTCAGCACAGATACGCAGTATTTT CASSFVSTDTQYF
TRBJ1-3 . . TRBV21-1 TGTGCCAGCAGCGTAGCTCGGGGGCCTGGAAACACCATATATTTT CASSVARGPGNTIYF
TRBJ1-1 . few TRBV4-2 TGTGCCAGCAGCCAAACAGTGCTGGGGGCGACTGAAGCTTTCTTT CASSQTVLGATEAFF
TRBJ2-7 TRBD1 once TRBV29-1 TGCAGCGTTGAAGAAGATCAGGGGGATTACTACGAGCAGTACTTC CSVEEDQGDYYEQYF
TRBJ2-3 TRBD2 few TRBV6-5 TGTGCCAGCACCGATAGCGGGGGGCGGGATACGCAGTATTTT CASTDSGGRDTQYF
TRBJ2-5 . many TRBV7-9 TGTGCCAGCAGCTCCCGGGGGCAAGAGACCCAGTACTTC CASSSRGQETQYF
TRBJ2-7 . once TRBV5-5 TGTGCCAGCAGCTTGTGGACAGTTTACGAGCAGTACTTC CASSLWTVYEQYF
TRBJ2-7 TRBD2 . TRBV5-4 TGTGCCAGCAGCCTTGGGGGGGTGAGCTCCTACGAGCAGTACTTC CASSLGGVSSYEQYF
TRBJ2-7 . few TRBV3-1 TGTGCCAGCAGCCCCTCGAGCCACGAGCAGTACTTC CASSPSSHEQYF
TRBJ2-5 . . TRBV6-5 TGTGCCAGCAGTTACGAAGTCAGTGGGGTCGAGACCCAGTACTTC CASSYEVSGVETQYF
TRBJ2-4 TRBD2 . TRBV20-1 TGCAGTGCTAGAGATAGACTAGCGAACCTGATTCAGTACTTC CSARDRLANLIQYF
TRBJ2-3 . few TRBV4-1 TGCGCCAGCAGCCAAGAATCCGATACGCAGTATTTT CASSQESDTQYF
TRBJ1-2 TRBD1 . TRBV4-1 TGCGCCAGCAGCCACCCGACAGGGGAGGTGTTTGGCTACACCTTC CASSHPTGEVFGYTF
TRBJ2-5 . few TRBV9 TGTGCCAGCAGCGCTTGGGGGGAGACCCAGTACTTC CASSAWGETQYF
TRBJ2-5 . . TRBV5-1 TGCGCCAGCAGCTTGGGACTCCGTTTGGAGACCCAGTACTTC CASSLGLRLETQYF
TRBJ2-7 TRBD1 few TRBV10-3 TGTGCCATCAGTGCGACAGGGAGCTCCTACGAGCAGTACTTC CAISATGSSYEQYF
TRBJ2-7 TRBD2 few TRBV30 TGTGCCTGGAGTCCCGGGGGGAGCTCCTACGAGCAGTACTTC CAWSPGGSSYEQYF
TRBJ2-5 TRBD1 few TRBV20-1 TGCAGTGCTCCCGAGGACAGGGGACGAGGGTTGGCCCTACAAGAGACCCAGGACTTC CSAPEDRGRGLALQETQDF
TRBJ2-1 . few TRBV20-1 TGCAGTGCTAGATCCCGGGACGCCAGCTCCTACAATGAGCAGTTCTTC CSARSRDASSYNEQFF
TRBJ1-1 TRBD1 few TRBV5-5 TGTGCCAGCAGCGCCGGGACAGATTTCATGAACACTGAAGCTTTCTTT CASSAGTDFMNTEAFF
TRBJ2-1 TRBD2 many TRBV2 TGTGCCAGCAGTGGTGGGACTAGCGGGGGCCGAAGCTCCTACAATGAGCAGTTCTTC CASSGGTSGGRSSYNEQFF
TRBJ1-5 TRBD1 few TRBV12-3/TRBV12-4 TGTGCCAGCAGTTTTACAGGGGATCAGCCCCAGCATTTT CASSFTGDQPQHF
TRBJ1-4 TRBD1 . TRBV25-1 TGTGCCAGCAGTCTCCACAGGGGATCAACTAATGAAAAACTGTTTTTT CASSLHRGSTNEKLFF
TRBJ1-6 . few TRBV9 TGTGCCAGCAGCGTAGTCGTTGATTCACCCCTCCACTTT CASSVVVDSPLHF
TRBJ1-6 . few TRBV28 TGTGCCAGCAGGGTATCGAGGGATAGGTCACCCCTCCACTTT CASRVSRDRSPLHF
TRBJ2-3 . once TRBV29-1 TGCAGCGCTCGGGTGGAGGGCCCTCGAGATACGCAGTATTTT CSARVEGPRDTQYF
TRBJ1-6 . many TRBV28 TGTGCCAGCAGTTCCCCGTCTCTGACAGCCCCCTATTCACCCCTCCACTTT CASSSPSLTAPYSPLHF
TRBJ1-1 . . TRBV3-1 TGTGCCAGCGAATTAAGGGGACAAACTTTCTTT CASELRGQTFF
TRBJ1-2 . . TRBV4-1 TGCGCCAGCAGCCGGACGGAAATCTATGGCTACACCTTC CASSRTEIYGYTF
TRBJ2-5 . many TRBV7-2 TGTGCCAGCAGCTTAGTGGCTAGCAGAGAGACCCAGTACTTC CASSLVASRETQYF
TRBJ1-1 . . TRBV28 TGTGCCAGCAGTATACCAGGGTCGCGGAACACTGAAGCTTTCTTT CASSIPGSRNTEAFF
TRBJ2-4 . few TRBV21-1 TGTGCCAGAAAACGCTACCGTTTCGACATTCAGTACTTC CARKRYRFDIQYF
TRBJ1-2 . . TRBV7-9 TGTGCCAGCAGCCCAGGTTCAAAATGGGGCTACACCTTC CASSPGSKWGYTF
TRBJ1-4 TRBD1 few TRBV28 TGTGCCAGCAGTCCCCCGGACAGGGGAGGTGAAAAACTGTTTTTT CASSPPDRGGEKLFF
TRBJ2-1 . . TRBV5-1 TGCGCCAGCAGCTTGCAGGGGGGGAATTACAATGAGCAGTTCTTC CASSLQGGNYNEQFF
TRBJ2-1 TRBD1 . TRBV11-2 TGTGCCAGCAGCTTCTCCGGGACAGGAGGCTACAATGAGCAGTTCTTC CASSFSGTGGYNEQFF
TRBJ2-1 TRBD1 few TRBV20-1 TGCAGTGCTCATCCCCGGGACAGGGTTAATGAGCAGTTCTTC CSAHPRDRVNEQFF
TRBJ2-5 . . TRBV6-1 TGTGCCAGCAGTGAAGCCCTTTCAGGGTTGGGGGAGACCCAGTACTTC CASSEALSGLGETQYF
TRBJ1-2 . . TRBV5-1 TGCGCCAGCAGCTTGGATGGGCCTAGGGGGAACTATGGCTACACCTTC CASSLDGPRGNYGYTF
TRBJ1-2 . . TRBV28 TGTGCCAGCATGATGTTGGGGGGCTCGGAAGGCTACACCTTC CASMMLGGSEGYTF
TRBJ2-6 . . TRBV7-3 TGTGCCAGCAGCCTTAGGGGATTTGGGGCCAACGTCCTGACTTTC CASSLRGFGANVLTF
TRBJ2-5 . few TRBV11-2 TGTGCCAGCAGCTTAATTGGTCAGGCAGCCGAAAGAGAGACCCAGTACTTC CASSLIGQAAERETQYF
TRBJ2-1 . few TRBV4-2 TGTGCCAGCAGGGAAGGGATGGGGGATAATGAGCAGTTCTTC CASREGMGDNEQFF
TRBJ1-1 . once TRBV29-1 TGCAGCGTTTGGGACACTGAAGCTTTCTTT CSVWDTEAFF
TRBJ1-6 TRBD1 few TRBV9 TGTGCCAGCAGCGTAGGACAGGGCCGCTCACCCCTCCACTTT CASSVGQGRSPLHF
TRBJ2-5 . . TRBV28 TGTGCCAGCAGTTTGGGTAACAGGGTCCGTGGGGAGACCCAGTACTTC CASSLGNRVRGETQYF
TRBJ2-7 TRBD1 . TRBV7-2 TGTGCCAGCAGCTTAGGTGGTCAGGGGGCGCGTTACGAGCAGTACTTC CASSLGGQGARYEQYF
TRBJ1-1 . . TRBV7-6 TGTGCCAGCAGCTCAGGACCACAGTCCCAAGCTTTCTTT CASSSGPQSQAFF
TRBJ1-1 . few TRBV18 TGTGCCAGCTCACCGGCTACTAACACTGAAGCTTTCTTT CASSPATNTEAFF